Listed here are 9 T cell receptor beta chains from one sample, sequenced in a study of blood T cell repertoires in COVID-19. Sequencing was performed with immunoSEQ multiplex PCR; in TCRdb, only in-frame clones are kept and a portion is missing. Of roughly 250,000 clones listed, about nine tenths are singletons. Material: PBMCs or T cells enriched from blood (not recorded which). The receptors stem from a man in his forties or fifties who had been exposed to COVID-19.

The sample holds a few counts of this clone. The chain couples TRBV5-4 to TRBJ1-2, with no clear D. The CDR3 has 13 residues. V lost 1 base and J lost 2, with 6 bases in between. Per the germline V gene, CDR1 is SGHNT and CDR2 is YYREEE (reference sequence). In nucleotides, the CDR3 is TGTGCCAGCAGCTTGCACGGGAACTATGGCTACACCTTC. Its protein is CASSLHGNYGYTF.

This clone occurred once. The junction and the germline gene differ at one end; a read error may be behind it. V usage is TRBV2 and J usage is TRBJ1-6, with D uncertain. Looked up from germline, CDR1 is SNHLY and CDR2 is FYNNEI. The length of the CDR3 is 11 residues. CDR3 nucleotide sequence: TGTGCCAGCTCCTCTAATTCACCCCTCCACTTT. It translates to CASSSNSPLHF.

V gene TRBV15 combines with J gene TRBJ1-2, with D possibly matching TRBD1 (5 bases). Between the trimmed V and J ends, which lost 0 bases and 4 bases, there was a span of 9 bases. The CDR3 length is 14 residues. The germline V gene encodes CDR1 LNHNV and CDR2 YYDKDF (reference sequence). The CDR3 nucleotides read TGTGCCACCAGCAGAGAGAATAGGGGCTATGGCTACACCTTC. This gives the protein CATSRENRGYGYTF.

The chain carries TRBV4-1 and TRBJ1-1; D call uncertain. The V end lost 3 bases, the J end lost 11 bases, and 16 bases lay between the germline ends. The CDR3 is made up of 13 amino acids. Germline CDR1 and CDR2: MGHRA and YSYEKL. The CDR3 nucleotides read TGCGCCAGCAGCCATGGGTACGGGATCGGGGCTTTCTTT. It yields the protein CASSHGYGIGAFF.

This sequence joins TRBV7-9 and TRBJ1-6, with 9 bases that match TRBD1. Trimming cost V 5 bases and J 6 bases; bases outside gene matches: 8. Germline CDR1 is SEHNR and CDR2 is FQNEAQ (reference sequence). The CDR3 is 16 amino acids. The CDR3 bases are TGTGCCAGCAGCCTAGGGACAGGGTCACCTAATTCACCCCTCCACTTT. Encoded protein: CASSLGTGSPNSPLHF.

V usage is TRBV2 and J usage is TRBJ2-7; TRBD1 matches at 7 bases. The CDR3 extends over 19 amino acids. Looked up from germline, CDR1 is SNHLY and CDR2 is FYNNEI. With V trimmed by 8 bases and J by 3 bases, 25 bases remained unmatched. The CDR3 protein is CASARQGYASRRIRYEQYF. The DNA for the CDR3 is TGTGCCAGCGCCCGACAGGGTTATGCCTCCCGCCGGATCCGCTACGAGCAGTACTTC.

This clone appeared a single time. The chain uses TRBV30 and TRBJ1-1; the D gene is possibly TRBD1 (6 bases). This CDR3 comprises 16 residues. Trimming pared 0 bases from V and 5 bases from J, leaving 19 bases between. Germline V gene lookup returns CDR1 GTSNPN and CDR2 SVGIG (reference sequence). This CDR3 reads CAWSVPGGGGWTEAFF. DNA for the CDR3: TGTGCCTGGAGTGTCCCCGGAGGGGGGGGGTGGACTGAAGCTTTCTTT.

The CDR3 DNA is TGTGCCAGCAGTGAAGCACGAGGCTACACTGAAGCTTTCTTT. Translated, it gives CASSEARGYTEAFF. The chain is built from TRBV6-1 and TRBJ1-1, with unresolved D. This CDR3 is 14 amino acids long. The germline V gene has CDR1 MNHNS and CDR2 SASEGT. V lost 0 bases to trimming and J lost 3 bases, with 8 bases between them.

The chain couples TRBV5-1 to TRBJ2-7, with unresolved D. The germline V gene has CDR1 SGHRS and CDR2 YFSETQ. The CDR3 is 14 amino acids. With 3 bases removed from V and 3 bases from J, the gap between germline ends came to 13 bases. CDR3 nucleotides: TGCGCCAGCAGCTCCGACTCTGTTCGCTACGAGCAGTACTTC. The encoded protein is CASSSDSVRYEQYF.